Listed here is a single T cell receptor (beta chain). The antigen is unknown. Amplification used 60 Vbeta primers and 13 Jbeta primers. Assay used: immunoSEQ multiplex PCR; TCRdb lists only in-frame clones, some missing. The sample yields approximately 170,000 clones, 79% seen once. This record belongs to a study of cytomegalovirus exposure and HLA in healthy donors. Whole-study results and caveats: The study found most TCR sequences rare, yet found some public TCRs in many donors.

Germline trimming cut 6 bases from V and 3 bases from J; bases unmatched to any gene: 12. CDR1 is MNHEY, CDR2 SMNVEV, per germline (reference sequence). This CDR3 has 17 residues. The specimen was PBMCs. V and J are TRBV27 and TRBJ1-5; 9 nucleotides align to TRBD1. The origin of this receptor is a woman aged 45-60 years in good health and CMV-seronegative. CDR3 sequence: CASSKRIGTGYNQPQHF. In DNA, the CDR3 is TGTGCCAGCAGCAAAAGGATAGGGACAGGGTACAATCAGCCCCAGCATTTT.